This TCR beta chain was obtained from a study of T cells after yellow fever vaccination. Study-wide results and limits: Contaminants from the bulk population, in the form of abundant clonotypes, could be found in FACS-sorted repertoires. The study re-detected most primary-vaccination clones after the booster (about 95% CD4, roughly 91% CD8).

A 5'RACE template-switching step, the method used to make TCR cDNA, added a universal primer site and UMIs. Each CDR3 protein gets one entry after TCRdb re-called the 5' RACE reads with MiXCR. The sample includes over 150,000 distinct CDR3 sequences, under 7.5% of them seen just once. This clonotype has at least ten counts. Its antigen is still unknown. The specimen comprised CD4+ T cells sorted from PBMCs, sampled 4 to 5 days after the first yellow fever vaccination. The TCR sequence derives from a man aged 18 to 35 who received the YFV17D yellow fever vaccine.

The DNA of the CDR3 is TGCAGTGCTAAAAGACTAGCGCGGATTGAGCAGTTCTTC. Translated, it gives CSAKRLARIEQFF. The gene calls are TRBV20-1 and TRBJ2-1, with TRBD2 identical over 8 bases. V trimming: 4 bases; J trimming: 9 bases; junction bases outside the gene matches: 8. The CDR3 runs to 13 residues. From germline, CDR1 is DFQATT and CDR2 SNEGSKA (reference sequence).